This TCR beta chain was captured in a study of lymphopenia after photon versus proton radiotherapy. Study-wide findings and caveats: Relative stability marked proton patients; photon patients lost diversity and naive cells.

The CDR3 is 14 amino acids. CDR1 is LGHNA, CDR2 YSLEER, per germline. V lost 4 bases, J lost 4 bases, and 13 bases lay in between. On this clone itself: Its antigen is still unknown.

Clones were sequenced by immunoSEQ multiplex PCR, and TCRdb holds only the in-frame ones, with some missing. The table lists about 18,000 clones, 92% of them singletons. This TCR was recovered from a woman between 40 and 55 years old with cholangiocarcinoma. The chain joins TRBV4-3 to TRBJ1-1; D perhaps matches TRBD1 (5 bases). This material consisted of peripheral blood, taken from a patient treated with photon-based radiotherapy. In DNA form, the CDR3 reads TGCGCCAGCAGCCCTGAGGAGGGGAGCACTGAAGCTTTCTTT. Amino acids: CASSPEEGSTEAFF.